A selection of T cell receptor beta chains follows, all from one sample in a study of Tregs in tolerant kidney transplant recipients. TCRdb's copy holds only in-frame clones and misses some; the assay was immunoSEQ multiplex PCR. Of tens of thousands of clones listed, roughly nine tenths were seen once; the top ten hold roughly 1.6%. The sequences come from CD4+ T cells from blood (PBMCs), collected 24 months after the transplant. These receptors all stem from a human patient who received a combined kidney and bone marrow transplant. The graft donor may account for some of the T cells. Each CDR3 is given with its conserved first and last residue. D genes are given only for firm matches. A clone size is listed for some rows: how often the clone was seen (once, few, many), or a class if it is expanded.

cdr3_aa: CASSPVTGVRNTIYF
clone_size: once
j_call: TRBJ1-3
v_call: TRBV5-1
d_call: TRBD1

cdr3_aa: CAWSVLSGNTIYF
clone_size: -
j_call: TRBJ1-3
v_call: TRBV30
d_call: -

cdr3_aa: CAISESNNRGPNYGYTF
clone_size: -
j_call: TRBJ1-2
v_call: TRBV10-3
d_call: TRBD1

cdr3_aa: CASSLRSSGRVGEQFF
clone_size: -
j_call: TRBJ2-1
v_call: TRBV11-3
d_call: TRBD2

cdr3_aa: CASSLGGGRSPTQYF
clone_size: -
j_call: TRBJ2-5
v_call: TRBV7-2
d_call: -

cdr3_aa: CASSNSGGLYGYTF
clone_size: once
j_call: TRBJ1-2
v_call: TRBV6-5
d_call: -

cdr3_aa: CASSFGGNQETQYF
clone_size: -
j_call: TRBJ2-5
v_call: TRBV5-1
d_call: -

cdr3_aa: CASSFLAGRTGELFF
clone_size: -
j_call: TRBJ2-2
v_call: TRBV7-2
d_call: TRBD2

cdr3_aa: CASGLVLSRMNTEAFF
clone_size: -
j_call: TRBJ1-1
v_call: TRBV12-5
d_call: -

cdr3_aa: CASTRTGREDVGRPGANVLTF
clone_size: -
j_call: TRBJ2-6
v_call: TRBV27
d_call: TRBD2

cdr3_aa: CASSFSGPEEAFF
clone_size: -
j_call: TRBJ1-1
v_call: TRBV28
d_call: -

cdr3_aa: CASRGRGGTEAFF
clone_size: -
j_call: TRBJ1-1
v_call: TRBV28
d_call: -

cdr3_aa: CASSPPIRHLEQYF
clone_size: -
j_call: TRBJ2-7
v_call: TRBV18
d_call: -

cdr3_aa: CSVDFPAHEQYF
clone_size: -
j_call: TRBJ2-7
v_call: TRBV29-1
d_call: -

cdr3_aa: CASSQAGLAGYTDTQYF
clone_size: -
j_call: TRBJ2-3
v_call: TRBV5-6
d_call: TRBD2

cdr3_aa: CASSLYRDRGTNNYGYTF
clone_size: -
j_call: TRBJ1-2
v_call: TRBV18
d_call: TRBD1

cdr3_aa: CARATGKVSGANVLTF
clone_size: -
j_call: TRBJ2-6
v_call: TRBV7-3
d_call: -

cdr3_aa: CASSLAKIAGGPWNEQYF
clone_size: -
j_call: TRBJ2-7
v_call: TRBV5-1
d_call: TRBD2

cdr3_aa: CASSSNRGLGETQYF
clone_size: -
j_call: TRBJ2-5
v_call: TRBV7-3
d_call: TRBD1

cdr3_aa: CERGGRRNEQFF
clone_size: -
j_call: TRBJ2-1
v_call: TRBV10-1
d_call: TRBD2

cdr3_aa: CASSLSGDTEAFF
clone_size: -
j_call: TRBJ1-1
v_call: TRBV5-1
d_call: -

cdr3_aa: CASSIGAASLGGYTF
clone_size: -
j_call: TRBJ1-2
v_call: TRBV19
d_call: -

cdr3_aa: CASTAGGQGSYNEQFF
clone_size: -
j_call: TRBJ2-1
v_call: TRBV4-2
d_call: TRBD2

cdr3_aa: CASGRTSGNYEQYF
clone_size: -
j_call: -
v_call: TRBV5-1
d_call: TRBD2

cdr3_aa: CASSPSGGYNEQFF
clone_size: -
j_call: TRBJ2-1
v_call: TRBV6-4
d_call: TRBD2

cdr3_aa: CASSQGALRTQYF
clone_size: once
j_call: TRBJ2-5
v_call: TRBV14
d_call: -

cdr3_aa: CASTYIAFQETQYF
clone_size: -
j_call: TRBJ2-5
v_call: TRBV7-2
d_call: -

cdr3_aa: CASGDPAGGETQYF
clone_size: -
j_call: TRBJ2-5
v_call: TRBV6-6
d_call: TRBD2

cdr3_aa: CASIFIGTGANNEQFF
clone_size: -
j_call: TRBJ2-1
v_call: TRBV2
d_call: TRBD1

cdr3_aa: CASSPRTSGGFGETQYF
clone_size: -
j_call: TRBJ2-5
v_call: TRBV7-9
d_call: TRBD2

cdr3_aa: CASSIVGGQGAYEQYF
clone_size: -
j_call: TRBJ2-7
v_call: TRBV19
d_call: TRBD1

cdr3_aa: CASSLVAGRYGYTF
clone_size: -
j_call: TRBJ1-2
v_call: TRBV7-2
d_call: -

cdr3_aa: CASSQDGIAGFF
clone_size: -
j_call: TRBJ2-7
v_call: TRBV14
d_call: TRBD2

cdr3_aa: CASSFTREGTDTQYF
clone_size: -
j_call: TRBJ2-3
v_call: TRBV7-9
d_call: TRBD2

cdr3_aa: CATSGLEWGLNTDTQYF
clone_size: once
j_call: TRBJ2-3
v_call: TRBV15
d_call: TRBD2

cdr3_aa: CAWSRGGDNEQFF
clone_size: -
j_call: TRBJ2-1
v_call: TRBV30
d_call: TRBD2

cdr3_aa: CASSLVGAAYEQYF
clone_size: -
j_call: TRBJ2-7
v_call: TRBV7-2
d_call: -

cdr3_aa: CASSLFSERQYF
clone_size: -
j_call: TRBJ2-5
v_call: TRBV7-2
d_call: -

cdr3_aa: CASRQGRNQPQHF
clone_size: -
j_call: TRBJ1-5
v_call: TRBV27
d_call: TRBD1

cdr3_aa: CASSAYSGTGTYEQYF
clone_size: -
j_call: TRBJ2-7
v_call: TRBV25-1
d_call: TRBD1

cdr3_aa: CAWNHMAERKETQYF
clone_size: once
j_call: TRBJ2-5
v_call: TRBV30
d_call: -

cdr3_aa: CASSEIGTNNQPQHF
clone_size: -
j_call: TRBJ1-5
v_call: TRBV2
d_call: -

cdr3_aa: CASSLLPQGASTEAFF
clone_size: -
j_call: TRBJ1-1
v_call: TRBV5-1
d_call: TRBD1

cdr3_aa: CASSLPLRGLSGNTIYF
clone_size: -
j_call: TRBJ1-3
v_call: TRBV5-6
d_call: -

cdr3_aa: CASSQILAGYYNEQFF
clone_size: -
j_call: TRBJ2-1
v_call: TRBV5-1
d_call: TRBD2

cdr3_aa: CASSSQETQYF
clone_size: -
j_call: TRBJ2-5
v_call: TRBV7-9
d_call: -

cdr3_aa: CASSLDSGINQPQHF
clone_size: -
j_call: TRBJ1-5
v_call: TRBV7-2
d_call: -

cdr3_aa: CAIRVPQTGTHRGTEAFF
clone_size: -
j_call: TRBJ1-1
v_call: TRBV10-3
d_call: -

cdr3_aa: CASSESRFPFGTDTQYF
clone_size: -
j_call: TRBJ2-3
v_call: TRBV6-1
d_call: -

cdr3_aa: CASSYSTRSSYEQYF
clone_size: -
j_call: TRBJ2-7
v_call: TRBV6-5
d_call: -

cdr3_aa: CSVADRLMNTEAFF
clone_size: -
j_call: TRBJ1-1
v_call: TRBV29-1
d_call: -